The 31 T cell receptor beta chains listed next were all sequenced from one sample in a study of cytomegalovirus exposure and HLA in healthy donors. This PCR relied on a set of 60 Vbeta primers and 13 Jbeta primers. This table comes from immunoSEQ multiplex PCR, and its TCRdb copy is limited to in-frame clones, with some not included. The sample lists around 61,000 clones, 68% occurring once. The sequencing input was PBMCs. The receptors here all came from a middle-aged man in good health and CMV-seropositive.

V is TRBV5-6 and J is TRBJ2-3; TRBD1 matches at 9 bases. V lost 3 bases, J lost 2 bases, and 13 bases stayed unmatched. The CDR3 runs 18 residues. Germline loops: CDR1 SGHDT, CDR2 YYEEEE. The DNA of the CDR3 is TGTGCCAGCAGCTCGAACTACCTCGGGACAGGGTACACAGATACGCAGTATTTT. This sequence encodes CASSSNYLGTGYTDTQYF.

CDR3 protein: CASSDNRLETQYF. DNA for the CDR3: TGTGCCAGCAGCGACAACAGGTTAGAGACCCAGTACTTC. The V call is TRBV9, the J call TRBJ2-5; D may be TRBD1 (5 bases). V dropped 3 bases and J dropped 4 bases, with 10 bases sitting between them. The CDR3 loop spans 13 amino acids. Looked up from germline, CDR1 is SGDLS and CDR2 is YYNGEE.

The CDR3 DNA reads TGTGCCAGCAGCCCGCGACAGGGCGGCTACGAGCAGTACTTC. It yields the protein CASSPRQGGYEQYF. The rearrangement joins TRBV7-9 to TRBJ2-5; 7 bases agree with TRBD1. The end of the DNA fits TRBJ2-7 better, so the J call may be wrong. The V gene's germline CDR1 is SEHNR and CDR2 FQNEAQ (reference sequence). The CDR3 sequence is 14 residues long.

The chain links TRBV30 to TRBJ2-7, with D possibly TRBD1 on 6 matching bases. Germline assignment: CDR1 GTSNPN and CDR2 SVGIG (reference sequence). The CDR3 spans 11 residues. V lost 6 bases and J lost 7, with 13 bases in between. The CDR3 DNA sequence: TGTGCCTGCAGGGGCTCGAGGGAGCAGTACTTC. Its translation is CACRGSREQYF.

The CDR3 region is CASKGGTGGRGAYEQYF. The CDR3 region has the DNA TGTGCCAGCAAGGGAGGGACGGGCGGGAGAGGGGCCTACGAGCAGTACTTC. The chain links TRBV27 to TRBJ2-7, with 7 bases identical to TRBD2. The CDR3 covers 17 residues. Germline CDR1 reads MNHEY; CDR2 reads SMNVEV (reference sequence). With V trimmed by 7 bases and J by 2 bases, 17 bases remained unmatched.

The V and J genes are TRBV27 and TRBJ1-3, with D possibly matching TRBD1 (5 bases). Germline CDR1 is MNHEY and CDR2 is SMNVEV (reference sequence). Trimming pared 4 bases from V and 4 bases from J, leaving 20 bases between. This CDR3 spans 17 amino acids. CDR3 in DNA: TGTGCCAGCAGTTCCCAAGGCAGGGCGGGGGGAGGAAACACCATATATTTT. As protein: CASSSQGRAGGGNTIYF.

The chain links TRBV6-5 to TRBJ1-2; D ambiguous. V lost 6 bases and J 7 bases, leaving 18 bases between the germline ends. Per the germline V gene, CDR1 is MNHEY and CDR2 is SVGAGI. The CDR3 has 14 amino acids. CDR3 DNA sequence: TGTGCCAGCAGCCGGGGAAGTCCCAGACGTGGCTACACCTTC. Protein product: CASSRGSPRRGYTF.

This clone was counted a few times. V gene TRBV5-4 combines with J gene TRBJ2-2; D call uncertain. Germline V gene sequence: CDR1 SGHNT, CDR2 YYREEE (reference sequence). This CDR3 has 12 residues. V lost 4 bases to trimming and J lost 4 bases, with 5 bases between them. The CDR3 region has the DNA TGTGCCAGCAGCCCGGGCACCGGGGAGCTGTTTTTT. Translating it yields CASSPGTGELFF.

In DNA, the CDR3 is TGTGCCTGGTTCACTCGGAGAGGAAACACCATATATTTT. Translated, it gives CAWFTRRGNTIYF. The V call is TRBV30, the J call TRBJ1-3; D unclear. Germline CDR1 is GTSNPN and CDR2 is SVGIG (reference sequence). Between the trimmed V and J ends, which lost 5 bases and 4 bases, there was a span of 12 bases. CDR3 length: 13 residues.

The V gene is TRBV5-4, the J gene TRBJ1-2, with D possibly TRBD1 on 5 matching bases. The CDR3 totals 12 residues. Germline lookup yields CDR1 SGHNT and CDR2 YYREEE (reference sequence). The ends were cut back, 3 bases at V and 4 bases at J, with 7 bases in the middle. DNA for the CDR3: TGTGCCAGCAGCTCCGACAGCTATGGCTACACCTTC. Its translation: CASSSDSYGYTF.

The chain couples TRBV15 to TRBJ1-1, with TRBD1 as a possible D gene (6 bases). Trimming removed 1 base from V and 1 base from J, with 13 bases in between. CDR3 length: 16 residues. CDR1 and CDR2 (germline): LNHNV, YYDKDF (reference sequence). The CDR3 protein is CATSRGVRGKNTEAFF. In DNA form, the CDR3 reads TGTGCCACCAGCAGAGGGGTCAGGGGAAAGAACACTGAAGCTTTCTTT.

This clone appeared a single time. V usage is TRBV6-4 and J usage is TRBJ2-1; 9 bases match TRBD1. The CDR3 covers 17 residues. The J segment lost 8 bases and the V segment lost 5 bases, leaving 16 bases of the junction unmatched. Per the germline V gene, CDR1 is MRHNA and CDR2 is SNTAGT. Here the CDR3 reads CASSFSPPGQGRDEQFF. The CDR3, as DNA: TGTGCCAGCAGTTTCTCCCCACCGGGACAGGGACGAGATGAGCAGTTCTTC.

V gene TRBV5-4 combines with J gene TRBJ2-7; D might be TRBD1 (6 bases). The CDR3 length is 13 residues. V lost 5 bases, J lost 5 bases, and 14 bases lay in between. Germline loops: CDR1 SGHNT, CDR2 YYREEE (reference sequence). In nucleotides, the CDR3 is TGTGCCAGCAGTCAACAGGGTTCGGACGAGCAGTACTTC. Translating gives CASSQQGSDEQYF.

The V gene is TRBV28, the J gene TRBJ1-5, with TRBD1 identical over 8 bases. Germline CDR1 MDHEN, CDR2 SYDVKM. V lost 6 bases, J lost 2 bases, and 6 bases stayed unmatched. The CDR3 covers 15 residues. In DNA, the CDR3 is TGTGCCAGCAGACCGACAGGGGCAGGCAATCAGCCCCAGCATTTT. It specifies CASRPTGAGNQPQHF.

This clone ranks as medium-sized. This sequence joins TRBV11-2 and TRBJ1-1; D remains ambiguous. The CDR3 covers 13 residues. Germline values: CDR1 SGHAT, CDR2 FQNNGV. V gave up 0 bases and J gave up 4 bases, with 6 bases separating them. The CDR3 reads CASSLDFGTEAFF. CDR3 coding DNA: TGTGCCAGCAGCTTAGATTTCGGCACTGAAGCTTTCTTT. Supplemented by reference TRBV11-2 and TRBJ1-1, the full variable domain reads EAGVAQSPRYKIIEKRQSVAFWCNPISGHATLYWYQQILGQGPKLLIQFQNNGVVDDSQLPKDRFSAERLKGVDSTLKIQPAKLEDSAVYLCASSLDFGTEAFFGQGTRLTVV.

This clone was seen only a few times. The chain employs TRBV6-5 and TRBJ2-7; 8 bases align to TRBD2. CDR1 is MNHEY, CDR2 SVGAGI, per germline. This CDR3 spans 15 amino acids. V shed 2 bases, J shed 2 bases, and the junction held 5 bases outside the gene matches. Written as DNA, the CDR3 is TGTGCCAGCAGTTACCGTCGTAGCGGGGCCTACGAGCAGTACTTC. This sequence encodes CASSYRRSGAYEQYF.

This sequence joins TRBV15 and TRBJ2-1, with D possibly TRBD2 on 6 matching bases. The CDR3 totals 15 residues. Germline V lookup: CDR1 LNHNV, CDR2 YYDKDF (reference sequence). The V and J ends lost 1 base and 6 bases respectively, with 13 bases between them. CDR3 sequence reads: CATSRVGGGPNEQFF. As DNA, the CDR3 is TGTGCCACCAGCAGAGTCGGGGGTGGGCCCAATGAGCAGTTCTTC.

CDR3 loop: CASSSAGTKNTEAFF. CDR3 in DNA: TGTGCCAGCAGCTCGGCCGGGACAAAGAACACTGAAGCTTTCTTT. The chain is built from TRBV5-5 and TRBJ1-1, with a tentative D call TRBD1 (6 bases). Germline CDR1 SGHKS, CDR2 YYEKEE (reference sequence). V was cut by 3 bases and J by 1 base, with 13 bases left in between. This CDR3 comprises 15 residues.

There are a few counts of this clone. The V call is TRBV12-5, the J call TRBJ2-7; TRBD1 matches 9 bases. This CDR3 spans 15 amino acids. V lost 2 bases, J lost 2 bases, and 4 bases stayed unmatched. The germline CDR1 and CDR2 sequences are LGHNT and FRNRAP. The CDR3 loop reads CASGLWGTGTYEQYF. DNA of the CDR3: TGTGCTAGTGGTTTGTGGGGGACAGGGACCTACGAGCAGTACTTC.

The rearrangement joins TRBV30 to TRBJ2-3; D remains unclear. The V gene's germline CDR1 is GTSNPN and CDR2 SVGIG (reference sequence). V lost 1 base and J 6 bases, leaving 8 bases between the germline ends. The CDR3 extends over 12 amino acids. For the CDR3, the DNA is TGTGCCTGGAGTGCGACTGGGGATACGCAGTATTTT. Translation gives CAWSATGDTQYF.

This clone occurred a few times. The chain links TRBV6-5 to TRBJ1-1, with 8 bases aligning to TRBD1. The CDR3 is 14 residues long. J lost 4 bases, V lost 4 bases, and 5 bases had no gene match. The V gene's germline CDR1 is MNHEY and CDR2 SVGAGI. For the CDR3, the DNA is TGTGCCAGCAGTTCCACAGGGGGATCCACTGAAGCTTTCTTT. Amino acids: CASSSTGGSTEAFF.

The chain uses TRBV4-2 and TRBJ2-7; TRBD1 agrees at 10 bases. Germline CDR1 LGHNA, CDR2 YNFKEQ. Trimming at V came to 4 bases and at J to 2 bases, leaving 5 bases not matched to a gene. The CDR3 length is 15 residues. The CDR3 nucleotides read TGTGCCAGCAGCCCTGTCGGGACAGGGGCCTACGAGCAGTACTTC. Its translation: CASSPVGTGAYEQYF.

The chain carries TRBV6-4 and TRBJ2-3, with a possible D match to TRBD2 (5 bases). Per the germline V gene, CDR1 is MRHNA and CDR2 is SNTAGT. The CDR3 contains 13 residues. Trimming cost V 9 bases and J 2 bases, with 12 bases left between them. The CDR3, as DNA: TGTGCCAGGGTTGTTGGACTCACAGATACGCAGTATTTT. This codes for CARVVGLTDTQYF.

The CDR3 bases are TGTGCCAGCAGCATTTCGGGACAGGGCTCCTACGAGCAGTACTTC. Translated: CASSISGQGSYEQYF. The genes are TRBV7-6 and TRBJ2-7, with 9 bases matching TRBD1. J gave up 0 bases and V 5 bases, and 5 bases lay outside the gene matches. CDR1 and CDR2 (germline): SGHVS, FNYEAQ. The CDR3 runs 15 residues.

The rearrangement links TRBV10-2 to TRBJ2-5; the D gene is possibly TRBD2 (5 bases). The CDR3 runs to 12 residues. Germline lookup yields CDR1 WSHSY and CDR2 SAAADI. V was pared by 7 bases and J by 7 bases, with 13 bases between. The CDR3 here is CASTAGGGTQYF. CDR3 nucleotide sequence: TGCGCCAGCACGGCCGGAGGAGGGACCCAGTACTTC.

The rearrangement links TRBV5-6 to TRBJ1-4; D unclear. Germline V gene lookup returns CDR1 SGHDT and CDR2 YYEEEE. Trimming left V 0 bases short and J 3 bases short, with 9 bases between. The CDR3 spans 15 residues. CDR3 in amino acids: CASSLAGRSNEKLFF. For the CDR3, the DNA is TGTGCCAGCAGCTTGGCCGGTCGGTCTAATGAAAAACTGTTTTTT.

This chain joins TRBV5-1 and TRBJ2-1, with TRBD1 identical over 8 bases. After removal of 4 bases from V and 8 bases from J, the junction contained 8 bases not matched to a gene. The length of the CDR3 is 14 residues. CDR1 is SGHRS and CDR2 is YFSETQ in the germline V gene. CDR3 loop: CASSPGQGLDEQFF. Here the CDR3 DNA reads TGCGCCAGCAGCCCCGGACAGGGTTTGGATGAGCAGTTCTTC.

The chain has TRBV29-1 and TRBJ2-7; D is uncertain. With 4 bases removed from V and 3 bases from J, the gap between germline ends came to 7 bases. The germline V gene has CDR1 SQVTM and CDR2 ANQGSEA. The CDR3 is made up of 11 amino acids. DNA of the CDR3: TGCAGCGTTGGACACCACTACGAGCAGTACTTC. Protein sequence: CSVGHHYEQYF.

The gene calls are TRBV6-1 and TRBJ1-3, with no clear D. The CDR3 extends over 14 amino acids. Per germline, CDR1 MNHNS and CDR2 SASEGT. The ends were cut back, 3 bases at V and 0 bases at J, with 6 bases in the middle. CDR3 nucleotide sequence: TGTGCCAGCAGTGAGGGGAGCTCTGGAAACACCATATATTTT. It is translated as CASSEGSSGNTIYF.

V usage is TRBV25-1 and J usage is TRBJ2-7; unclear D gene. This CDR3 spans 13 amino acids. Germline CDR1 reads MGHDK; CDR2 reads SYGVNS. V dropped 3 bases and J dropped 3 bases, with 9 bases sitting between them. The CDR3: CASSDNLVYEQYF. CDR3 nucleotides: TGTGCCAGCAGTGACAATTTAGTCTACGAGCAGTACTTC.

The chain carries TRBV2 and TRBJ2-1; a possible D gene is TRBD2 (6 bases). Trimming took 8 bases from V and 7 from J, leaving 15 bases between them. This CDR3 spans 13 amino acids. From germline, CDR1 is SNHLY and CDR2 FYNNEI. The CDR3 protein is CASGGFRTNEQFF. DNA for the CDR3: TGTGCCAGCGGGGGGTTCAGGACGAATGAGCAGTTCTTC.